This TCR beta chain appears in the sequencing data of a study of blood T cells in healthy people across ages (dated by TCRdb to between 2014 and 2017). With regard to the full study: Template switching captured roughly one uniquely barcoded TCR beta cDNA molecule per two T cells in model experiments. To track age-related changes in TCR beta repertoire diversity, the study relied on deep sequencing normalized with unique cDNA molecular identifiers. Four age groups were formed from the donors: young (average roughly 15 years), middle-aged (less than 40), aged (over 55) and long-lived (approximately 80). To avoid experimental bias, donors of different ages were spread randomly across the sequencing lanes. Two additional independent replicas of 1 million unique cDNA reads from the same blood draw were analyzed for two donors (one aged 18 to 30 and one aged 80 or older).

The library was made by 5' RACE. The sequencing machine was an Illumina HiSeq 2500. A second roughly 6 to 12 cycle PCR used a sample-barcoded 5' primer and a J-beta primer mix. A template-switch 5' adaptor carrying 12 random nucleotides introduced a unique molecular identifier onto each TCR beta cDNA molecule. Each sample yielded at least 2.5 million CDR3-containing paired-end reads. First-strand cDNA synthesis was performed from all RNA using the Mint cDNA synthesis kit, with priming by a TRBC-specific oligonucleotide. Following uracil-DNA glycosylase treatment, a first 18-cycle PCR with universal primers M1SS and BC2_uni_R was performed on all cDNA. In the paper's pipeline: For normalization, 1 million high-quality reads were randomly selected from each sample, with every read carrying a distinct molecular identifier. Reads sharing molecular identifiers were discarded rather than binned into consensus sequences. MiTCR, run with a Q25 quality threshold and the strictest error-elimination algorithm, handled CDR3 identification, clonotype clustering and error correction. A nonparametric unseen species model using Euler transformation provided a lower-bound estimate of total TCR beta diversity. In-frame beta chains were kept once TCRdb had trimmed the public reads at Q25 with fastp and called clones with MiXCR. Each CDR3 protein gets just one entry, which takes the most common genes and DNA from the rows behind it. TCRdb assigned the V and J calls; the authors' analysis was not used. The sample includes around 940,000 distinct CDR3 sequences, with roughly half observed a single time. The top ten hold 20% to 25% of the sample.

The donors were 40 or so Caucasian individuals from Russia, aged roughly 6 to 100 years, who were systemically healthy. Approximately 9 milliliters of peripheral blood were collected from each donor into EDTA-treated Vacutainer tubes. Ficoll-Paque density-gradient centrifugation was used to isolate PBMCs, with at least 6.5 million per sample. Total RNA, at least 5 micrograms per sample, was extracted from PBMCs with Trizol reagent. The percentages of naive CD45RAhigh/CD27high T cells were determined by flow cytometry on a PBMC aliquot from every donor. Overall results and qualifications from the work: The CMV infection status of donors was not known, potentially confounding age-related changes in expanded clonotypes. Conclusive comparison of naive and antigen-experienced compartments was prevented by the profiling of bulk unsorted PBMCs. A strong correlation was found between observed TCR beta diversity and the percentage of naive T cells measured by flow cytometry. Observed TCR beta diversity per million T cells fell roughly linearly with age, and a significant reduction was already apparent by age around 40. The long-lived group showed more naive CD4+ T cells, fewer expanded clones and increased TCR diversity than the aged group, suggesting age selection. Estimates of total diversity based on one million sequenced T cells were regarded as lower bounds and as underestimates.

As to this clonotype: It lacks a known antigen. No base qualities exist here, and no much larger clone lies one base off it.

The sequence was collected from a woman between 55 and 75 years old in good health. Sequenced input: blood.

The nucleotides are TGCAGTGCTGAAGAGGGGACCAAAGTGGAAGGCTACACCTTC. Protein translation: CSAEEGTKVEGYTF. Recombination joined TRBV20-1 with TRBJ1-2; a tentative D match to TRBD1 spans 5 bases. Based on the germline V gene (reference sequence), the CDR1 and CDR2 sequences are DFQATT and SNEGSKA. The CDR3 contains 14 residues, cysteine and phenylalanine counted. CDR3 DNA is the only sequence kept; it has 42 bases, read in frame from the first base. Trimming takes 5 bases from V and 8 bases from J, and the germline ends sit 21 bases apart.